This entry describes one TCR beta chain. Its specificity is not known. This sample is part of a study of memory CD4+ T cells and cytomegalovirus serostatus. General observations from the study: Repertoires predicted CMV serostatus with median bootstrapped AUC of about 0.96. Each of approximately 61 CMV-associated TCRbeta sequences occurred in one to five individuals.

The sort gate was single viable CD3+CD4+CD8-CD45RO+ cells for memory CD4+ T cells. V was trimmed by 5 bases and J by 8 bases, leaving 9 bases between them. Germline lookup yields CDR1 GTSNPN and CDR2 SVGIG (reference sequence). This CDR3 region has 10 residues. Profiling relied on immunoSEQ multiplex PCR, and the TCRdb table lists in-frame clones only, not all of them. The profile shows 75,000 to 95,000 clones, around 80% of them singletons. V is TRBV30 and J is TRBJ1-1; D is ambiguous. The receptor was isolated from an adult in good health and CMV-seronegative. The sequencing input was memory CD4+ T cells from blood. CDR3 nucleotides: TGTGCCTGGCAACTCAGGGAAGCTTTCTTT. Amino acids: CAWQLREAFF.